Described below is a single T cell receptor (beta chain) sequence and its context. The junction and the germline gene differ at one end; a read error may be behind it. This CDR3 contains 15 residues. Germline V lookup: CDR1 MGHDK, CDR2 SYGVNS. The protocol was immunoSEQ multiplex PCR, while the TCRdb copy is restricted to in-frame clones and leaves out a portion. The sample holds about 94,000 clones, around 94% seen once. The sample comes from a study of T cell changes during pregnancy in multiple sclerosis. The chain is built from TRBV25-1 and TRBJ2-1; tentative D call: TRBD2 (6 bases). Here the sequenced sample was peripheral blood, taken in the third trimester of pregnancy. The origin of this receptor is a female donor with multiple sclerosis, enrolled in a pregnancy study. The DNA of the CDR3 is TGTGCCAGCCGTGAGGGGACGCGGGGCAGGGATGAGCAGTTCTTC. Its translation is CASREGTRGRDEQFF.